These 28 T cell receptor beta chains share one sample of origin, sequenced in a study of blood T cell repertoires in COVID-19. Sequenced by immunoSEQ multiplex PCR; TCRdb stores in-frame clones only, minus some. In the table there are 95,000 to 150,000 clones, 85% to 90% of which are singletons. Sequencing used peripheral blood. The receptors derive from a woman in her seventies with acute or convalescent COVID-19.

The J gene is TRBJ2-1, the V gene TRBV7-6, with 13 bases matching TRBD2. V was clipped by 3 bases and J by 3 bases; unmatched bases: 8. The germline V gene encodes CDR1 SGHVS and CDR2 FNYEAQ. The CDR3 has 18 amino acids. CDR3 in amino acids: CASSLVTSGGVSYNEQFF. The DNA for the CDR3 is TGTGCCAGCAGCTTGGTTACTAGCGGGGGGGTTAGCTACAATGAGCAGTTCTTC. The variable domain in full, completed from reference TRBV7-6 and TRBJ2-1, reads GAGVSQSPRYKVTKRGQDVALRCDPISGHVSLYWYRQALGQGPEFLTYFNYEAQQDKSGLPNDRFSAERPEGSISTLTIQRTEQRDSAMYRCASSLVTSGGVSYNEQFFGPGTRLTVL.

The gene calls are TRBV27 and TRBJ2-1; D might be TRBD2 (6 bases). CDR1 and CDR2 (germline): MNHEY, SMNVEV (reference sequence). Deletions cut 4 bases from V and 3 bases from J, with 7 bases between. The CDR3 sequence is 13 residues long. CDR3 region: CASSSGLYNEQFF. CDR3 DNA sequence: TGTGCCAGCAGTTCGGGACTCTACAATGAGCAGTTCTTC.

This rearrangement joins TRBV11-1 to TRBJ2-1; D unclear. CDR1 and CDR2 (germline): SGHAT, FQDESV (reference sequence). V was shortened by 4 bases and J by 4 bases, with 11 bases between the two germline ends. The CDR3 has 14 residues. CDR3 coding DNA: TGTGCCAGCAGCTATCGTAGTGAATACAATGAGCAGTTCTTC. It encodes CASSYRSEYNEQFF.

The J gene is TRBJ2-1, the V gene TRBV5-6; 7 nucleotides align to TRBD2. Germline CDR1 is SGHDT and CDR2 is YYEEEE. With V trimmed by 0 bases and J by 0 bases, 6 bases remained unmatched. The CDR3 is made up of 17 amino acids. The CDR3 region is CASSLVSGAISYNEQFF. The CDR3 bases are TGTGCCAGCAGCTTGGTCAGCGGGGCCATCTCCTACAATGAGCAGTTCTTC.

The chain employs TRBV28 and TRBJ2-5; 8 bases align to TRBD1. The CDR3 contains 14 residues. J gave up 7 bases and V 2 bases, and 6 bases lay outside the gene matches. Germline CDR1 is MDHEN and CDR2 is SYDVKM. CDR3 in amino acids: CASSLPGGAATQYF. Written as DNA, the CDR3 is TGTGCCAGCAGTTTACCAGGGGGCGCGGCGACCCAGTACTTC.

The chain recombines TRBV5-1 with TRBJ1-2, with no clear D. Germline CDR1 and CDR2: SGHRS and YFSETQ. The CDR3 totals 13 residues. V lost 4 bases, J lost 1 base, and 8 bases lay in between. CDR3: CASSLGDNYGYTF. CDR3 DNA: TGCGCCAGCAGCCTCGGGGATAACTATGGCTACACCTTC.

The chain is built from TRBV6-6 and TRBJ1-1; 7 bases are shared with TRBD1. Germline CDR1 MNHNY, CDR2 SVGAGI (reference sequence). V gave up 5 bases and J gave up 6 bases; unmatched junction bases: 6. The CDR3 has 13 amino acids. The CDR3 is CASSMTGSSEAFF. CDR3 DNA: TGTGCCAGCAGTATGACAGGGTCATCTGAAGCTTTCTTT.

This clone was recorded only once. This chain joins TRBV5-1 and TRBJ1-4, with 8 bases that match TRBD1. After removal of 4 bases from V and 5 bases from J, the junction contained 4 bases not matched to a gene. The CDR3 covers 14 residues. CDR1 is SGHRS and CDR2 is YFSETQ in the germline V gene. The chain's CDR3 is CASSTGQENEKLFF. The CDR3 DNA follows: TGCGCCAGCAGCACGGGACAGGAGAATGAAAAACTGTTTTTT. The complete variable domain, with remaining parts taken from reference TRBV5-1 and TRBJ1-4, reads KAGVTQTPRYLIKTRGQQVTLSCSPISGHRSVSWYQQTPGQGLQFLFEYFSETQRNKGNFPGRFSGRQFSNSRSEMNVSTLELGDSALYLCASSTGQENEKLFFGSGTQLSVL.

V is TRBV28 and J is TRBJ1-5, with 10 bases identical to TRBD1. Germline V gene data show CDR1 as MDHEN and CDR2 as SYDVKM. This CDR3 comprises 18 residues. Germline trimming cut 8 bases from V and 2 bases from J; bases unmatched to any gene: 15. CDR3 sequence reads: CASSYPGQGEVGNQPQHF. The CDR3, as DNA: TGTGCCAGCTCCTACCCCGGACAGGGGGAGGTCGGCAATCAGCCCCAGCATTTT. Together with reference TRBV28 and TRBJ1-5, the CDR3 gives the full variable domain: DVKVTQSSRYLVKRTGEKVFLECVQDMDHENMFWYRQDPGLGLRLIYFSYDVKMKEKGDIPEGYSVSREKKERFSLILESASTNQTSMYLCASSYPGQGEVGNQPQHFGDGTRLSIL.

The V and J genes are TRBV7-2 and TRBJ1-3; D uncertain. This CDR3 region has 15 residues. Trimming took 3 bases from V and 3 from J, leaving 12 bases between them. Germline CDR1 reads SGHTA; CDR2 reads FQGNSA. CDR3 loop: CASSLARNIGNTIYF. For the CDR3, the DNA is TGTGCCAGCAGCTTGGCGAGGAATATTGGAAACACCATATATTTT.

This clone was seen a single time. V and J are TRBV28 and TRBJ2-6; D is perhaps TRBD1 (5 bases). The V end was cut by 6 bases, the J end by 0 bases, with 9 bases between. The CDR3 length is 15 residues. Germline V gene sequence: CDR1 MDHEN, CDR2 SYDVKM. CDR3 DNA: TGTGCCAGCAGGTTTCAGGGCTCTGGGGCCAACGTCCTGACTTTC. Its translation is CASRFQGSGANVLTF.

The chain recombines TRBV28 with TRBJ1-6; TRBD1 is a possible D gene (6 bases). CDR3 size: 16 residues. Germline CDR1 and CDR2: MDHEN and SYDVKM. Trimming left V 2 bases short and J 5 bases short, with 13 bases between. The DNA for the CDR3 is TGTGCCAGCAGTTTAACAGGGCCAGGGAATAATTCACCCCTCCACTTT. Encoded protein: CASSLTGPGNNSPLHF. Looking up the rest from reference TRBV28 and TRBJ1-6 gives the full variable domain: DVKVTQSSRYLVKRTGEKVFLECVQDMDHENMFWYRQDPGLGLRLIYFSYDVKMKEKGDIPEGYSVSREKKERFSLILESASTNQTSMYLCASSLTGPGNNSPLHFGNGTRLTVT.

The chain carries TRBV28 and TRBJ2-7, with D hard to call. The CDR3 is 12 residues long. The germline V and J ends were trimmed by 1 base and 3 bases, with 4 bases remaining between them. Per the germline V gene, CDR1 is MDHEN and CDR2 is SYDVKM. CDR3 DNA sequence: TGTGCCAGCAGTTTATACTTCTACGAGCAGTACTTC. This encodes CASSLYFYEQYF.

The J gene is TRBJ1-4, the V gene TRBV28; D possibly corresponds to TRBD1 (5 bases). The CDR3 loop spans 13 amino acids. Trimming removed 6 bases at V and 13 bases at J, with 18 bases between. Per germline, CDR1 MDHEN and CDR2 SYDVKM. CDR3 nucleotides: TGTGCCAGCAGGCCCCAGGGCCTGGTTGGACTGTTTTTT. Protein sequence: CASRPQGLVGLFF.

The chain uses TRBV6-4 and TRBJ1-2; tentatively, D is TRBD1 (5 bases). Germline V gene sequence: CDR1 MRHNA, CDR2 SNTAGT. The CDR3 totals 15 residues. V lost 6 bases and J 2 bases, leaving 16 bases between the germline ends. CDR3 sequence: CASSPQGLENYGYTF. The CDR3 DNA reads as TGTGCCAGCAGCCCCCAGGGCCTCGAGAACTATGGCTACACCTTC.

This chain uses TRBV24-1 with TRBJ2-1; TRBD2 matches at 14 bases. Germline loops: CDR1 KGHDR, CDR2 SFDVKD. V gave up 4 bases and J gave up 0 bases; unmatched junction bases: 7. CDR3 length: 19 amino acids. CDR3 sequence reads: CATSDPGLAGASSYNEQFF. CDR3 coding DNA: TGTGCCACCAGTGACCCGGGACTAGCGGGGGCGAGCTCCTACAATGAGCAGTTCTTC.

V gene TRBV6-5 combines with J gene TRBJ1-5; 8 bases align to TRBD1. The CDR3 covers 13 residues. CDR1 and CDR2 from the germline V gene are MNHEY and SVGAGI. Germline trimming cut 6 bases from V and 6 bases from J; bases unmatched to any gene: 4. The CDR3 protein is CASRKDRVQPQHF. The CDR3 DNA sequence: TGTGCCAGCAGAAAGGACAGGGTTCAGCCCCAGCATTTT.

This clone appeared once. This chain links TRBV7-9 with TRBJ1-2; 7 bases align to TRBD1. In germline, CDR1 is SEHNR, CDR2 FQNEAQ (reference sequence). The CDR3 consists of 13 residues. The V gene end was trimmed by 5 bases and the J gene end by 8 bases; junction bases not matched to a gene: 8. CDR3 bases: TGTGCCAGCAGCCATCCGACAGGGATCGGCTACACCTTC. Translation: CASSHPTGIGYTF.

The chain recombines TRBV19 with TRBJ1-1, with 7 bases lining up with TRBD1. V lost 10 bases and J lost 0; bases outside the gene matches: 5. Germline V gene sequence: CDR1 LNHDA, CDR2 SQIVND (reference sequence). The CDR3 is 13 amino acids. CDR3 loop: CATRDRVNTEAFF. The CDR3 DNA sequence: TGTGCCACCCGGGACAGAGTGAACACTGAAGCTTTCTTT.

The V call is TRBV28, the J call TRBJ2-6; the match to TRBD1 covers 10 bases. In germline, CDR1 is MDHEN, CDR2 SYDVKM. V shed 9 bases, J shed 1 base, and the junction held 6 bases outside the gene matches. The CDR3 length is 16 residues. CDR3 nucleotides: TGTGCCAGTCAGACAGGGGGCTTTTCTGGGGCCAACGTCCTGACTTTC. Its translation: CASQTGGFSGANVLTF.

The V call is TRBV5-4, the J call TRBJ1-2; 11 nucleotides match TRBD1. This CDR3 is 19 amino acids long. Germline V CDR1 and CDR2: SGHNT, YYREEE (reference sequence). V shed 0 bases, J shed 4 bases, and the junction held 14 bases outside the gene matches. The CDR3 DNA sequence: TGTGCCAGCAGCTTGGGGTTTAGGGACAGGGGGGCAGGGGCCTATGGCTACACCTTC. Amino acids: CASSLGFRDRGAGAYGYTF.

The chain links TRBV11-3 to TRBJ2-5, with 13 bases that match TRBD2. The germline gives CDR1 SGHNT, CDR2 YENEEA. The CDR3 is made up of 16 amino acids. The V segment lost 3 bases and the J segment 2 bases; nucleotides outside the gene matches: 3. The CDR3 here is CASSFGTSGVQETQYF. The CDR3 coding sequence is TGTGCCAGCAGCTTTGGGACTAGCGGGGTACAAGAGACCCAGTACTTC.

The gene calls are TRBV7-6 and TRBJ1-3; 8 bases match TRBD1. Germline V gene lookup returns CDR1 SGHVS and CDR2 FNYEAQ. Unmatched junction bases numbered 9, after V lost 4 bases and J lost 4 bases. The CDR3 totals 16 residues. DNA for the CDR3: TGTGCCAGCAGCTCAACCGGGACAGGCGACGGAAACACCATATATTTT. Amino acids: CASSSTGTGDGNTIYF.

This chain joins TRBV11-2 and TRBJ1-4; weak D call: TRBD1 (5 bases). Germline CDR1 SGHAT, CDR2 FQNNGV. Trimming took 5 bases from V and 8 from J, leaving 15 bases between them. The CDR3 sequence is 14 residues long. The CDR3 DNA follows: TGTGCCAGCAGCCCGGGGCGGGGTAAGGAAAAACTGTTTTTT. Translating it yields CASSPGRGKEKLFF.

The chain is built from TRBV5-8 and TRBJ1-6, with D perhaps TRBD1 (5 bases). From germline, CDR1 is SGHTS and CDR2 YDEGEE. With 6 bases removed from V and 10 bases from J, the gap between germline ends came to 8 bases. CDR3 size: 11 residues. The CDR3 region has the DNA TGTGCCAGCACTCGGGGGTCACCCCTCCACTTT. This sequence encodes CASTRGSPLHF.

The J gene is TRBJ1-5, the V gene TRBV19, with 9 bases fitting TRBD1. The junction had 7 bases not matched to a gene; V was cut back by 8 bases and J by 5 bases. The CDR3 loop spans 14 amino acids. Germline CDR1 LNHDA, CDR2 SQIVND (reference sequence). The chain's CDR3 is CASFPGQGDQPQHF. CDR3 nucleotides: TGTGCCAGTTTTCCGGGACAGGGAGATCAGCCCCAGCATTTT.

The chain carries TRBV19 and TRBJ1-2; 8 bases line up with TRBD1. Germline trimming cut 3 bases from V and 5 bases from J; bases unmatched to any gene: 5. The CDR3 is made up of 14 amino acids. Germline V CDR1 and CDR2: LNHDA, SQIVND (reference sequence). The CDR3: CASSISNRGYGYTF. CDR3 DNA sequence: TGTGCCAGTAGTATTTCAAACAGGGGGTATGGCTACACCTTC.

The genes are TRBV28 and TRBJ1-3, with D possibly matching TRBD1 (5 bases). Germline assignment: CDR1 MDHEN and CDR2 SYDVKM. The CDR3 is made up of 13 amino acids. With 8 bases removed from V and 0 bases from J, the gap between germline ends came to 8 bases. The CDR3 spells CASGAASGNTIYF. The CDR3 coding sequence is TGTGCCAGCGGGGCAGCCTCTGGAAACACCATATATTTT.